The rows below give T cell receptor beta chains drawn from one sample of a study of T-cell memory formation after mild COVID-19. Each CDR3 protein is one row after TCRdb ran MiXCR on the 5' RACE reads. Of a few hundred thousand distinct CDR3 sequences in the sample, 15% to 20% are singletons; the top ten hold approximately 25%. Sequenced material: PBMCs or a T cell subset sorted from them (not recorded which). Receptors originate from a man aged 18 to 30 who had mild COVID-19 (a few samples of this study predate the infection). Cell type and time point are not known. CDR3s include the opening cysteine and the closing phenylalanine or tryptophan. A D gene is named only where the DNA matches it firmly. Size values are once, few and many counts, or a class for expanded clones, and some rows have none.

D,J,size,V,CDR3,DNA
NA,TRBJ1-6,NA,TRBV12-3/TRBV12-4,CASSLGLLWDSPLHF,TGTGCCAGCAGTTTGGGCCTATTGTGGGATTCACCCCTCCACTTT
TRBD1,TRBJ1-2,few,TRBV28,CASSPDRVRSIRGYTF,TGTGCCAGCAGTCCCGACAGGGTACGTTCGATTCGGGGCTACACCTTC
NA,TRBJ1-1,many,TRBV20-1,CSARDPTEAFF,TGCAGTGCTAGAGATCCCACTGAAGCTTTCTTT
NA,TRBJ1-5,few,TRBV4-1,CASSLSAGYQPQHF,TGCGCCAGCAGCTTAAGTGCGGGGTACCAGCCCCAGCATTTT
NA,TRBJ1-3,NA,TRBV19,CASSRRDYSGNTIYF,TGTGCCAGTAGTCGCAGGGATTACTCTGGAAACACCATATATTTT
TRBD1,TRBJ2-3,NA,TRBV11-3,CASSPAGQGRDTQYF,TGTGCCAGCAGCCCCGCGGGACAGGGTAGAGATACGCAGTATTTT
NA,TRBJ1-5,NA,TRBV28,CASSLGWGRQPQHF,TGTGCCAGCAGTTTAGGGTGGGGACGTCAGCCCCAGCATTTT
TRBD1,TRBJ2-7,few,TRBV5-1,CASSLEGADEQYF,TGCGCCAGCAGCTTGGAGGGGGCCGACGAGCAGTACTTC
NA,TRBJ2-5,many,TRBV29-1,CSVRGAKETQYF,TGCAGCGTTCGCGGGGCAAAAGAGACCCAGTACTTC
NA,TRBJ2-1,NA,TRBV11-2,CASSSRPTEGPSQFF,TGTGCCAGCAGCTCACGACCGACGGAGGGGCCTTCGCAGTTCTTC
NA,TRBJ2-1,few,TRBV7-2,CASSLTPRSYEQFF,TGTGCCAGCAGCTTAACCCCCAGGAGTTATGAGCAGTTCTTC
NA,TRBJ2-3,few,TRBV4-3,CASSQAGGVRGSTDTQYF,TGCGCCAGCAGCCAAGCAGGGGGTGTCCGGGGGAGCACAGATACGCAGTATTTT
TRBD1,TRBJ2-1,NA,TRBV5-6,CATATGNNEQFF,TGTGCCACCGCGACAGGGAACAATGAGCAGTTCTTC
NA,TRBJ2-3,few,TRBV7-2,CATSGALGADTQYF,TGTGCCACATCCGGGGCCCTCGGGGCAGATACGCAGTATTTT
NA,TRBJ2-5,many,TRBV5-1,CASSLQVQETQYF,TGTGCCAGCAGCTTACAGGTCCAAGAGACCCAGTACTTC
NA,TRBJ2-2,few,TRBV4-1,CASRSTRELFF,TGCGCCAGCAGGTCTACCAGGGAGCTGTTTTTT
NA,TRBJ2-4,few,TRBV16,CASSQSGVVDIQYF,TGTGCCAGCAGCCAATCGGGGGTAGTGGACATTCAGTACTTC
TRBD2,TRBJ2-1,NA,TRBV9,CASPAGGTAEQFF,TGTGCCAGCCCAGCGGGGGGGACCGCTGAGCAGTTCTTC
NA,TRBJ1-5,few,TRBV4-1,CASRLTWSRNQPQHF,TGCGCCAGCAGACTTACTTGGAGCCGCAATCAGCCCCAGCATTTT
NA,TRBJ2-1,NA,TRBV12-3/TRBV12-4,CASSSAVMFGQFF,TGTGCCAGCAGTTCCGCGGTGATGTTTGGGCAGTTCTTC
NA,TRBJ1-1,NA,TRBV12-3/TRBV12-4,CASSLGSSGAFF,TGTGCCAGCAGTTTAGGATCGAGTGGAGCTTTCTTT
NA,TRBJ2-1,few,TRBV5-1,CASSLGSAGIYEQFF,TGCGCCAGCAGCTTGGGGAGTGCAGGGATCTATGAGCAGTTCTTC
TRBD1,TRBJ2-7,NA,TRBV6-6,CASSPGTGVFQYF,TGTGCCAGCAGCCCCGGGACAGGGGTTTTTCAGTACTTC
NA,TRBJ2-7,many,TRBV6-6,CASNPGHGSSYEQYF,TGTGCCAGCAACCCGGGACACGGATCATCCTACGAGCAGTACTTC
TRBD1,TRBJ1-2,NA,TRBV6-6,CASSPTRGQDMHGYTF,TGTGCCAGCAGCCCGACTAGGGGACAGGATATGCATGGCTACACCTTC
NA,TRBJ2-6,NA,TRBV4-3,CASSQDWRAGANVLTF,TGCGCCAGCAGCCAAGATTGGAGGGCTGGGGCCAACGTCCTGACTTTC
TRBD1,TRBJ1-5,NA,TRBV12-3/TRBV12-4,CASRRRQGEFDQPQHF,TGTGCCAGCAGACGTAGACAGGGGGAATTCGATCAGCCCCAGCATTTT
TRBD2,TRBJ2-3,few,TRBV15,CATSRGGAGRTDTQYF,TGTGCCACCAGCAGAGGAGGAGCGGGGCGCACAGATACGCAGTATTTT
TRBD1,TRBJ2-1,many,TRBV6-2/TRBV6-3,CASSHGQGEFF,TGTGCCAGCAGTCACGGACAGGGGGAGTTCTTC
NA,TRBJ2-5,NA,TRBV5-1,CASSLTRGGMETQYF,TGCGCCAGCAGCTTGACGAGGGGGGGCATGGAGACCCAGTACTTC
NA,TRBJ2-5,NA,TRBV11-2,CASGSGSLETQYF,TGTGCCAGCGGGTCGGGGAGTTTGGAGACCCAGTACTTC
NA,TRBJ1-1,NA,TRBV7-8,CASSLAGELNTEAFF,TGTGCCAGCAGCTTAGCGGGGGAGTTGAACACTGAAGCTTTCTTT
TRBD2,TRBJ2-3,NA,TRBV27,CASREAGPTDTQYF,TGTGCCAGCCGTGAAGCGGGACCCACAGATACGCAGTATTTT
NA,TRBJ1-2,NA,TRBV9,CASSVGWQNYGYTF,TGTGCCAGCAGCGTAGGGTGGCAGAACTATGGCTACACCTTC
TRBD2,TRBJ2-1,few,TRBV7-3,CASRTSGDHNEQFF,TGTGCCAGCAGGACTAGCGGGGATCATAATGAGCAGTTCTTC
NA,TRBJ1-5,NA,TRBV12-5,CASGKKDFSQRGNQPQHF,TGTGCTAGTGGGAAAAAAGATTTCTCCCAGAGGGGCAATCAGCCCCAGCATTTT
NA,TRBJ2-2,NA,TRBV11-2,CASPTATNTGELFF,TGTGCCAGCCCTACGGCGACGAACACCGGGGAGCTGTTTTTT
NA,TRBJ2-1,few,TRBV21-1,CASPQAPLHEQFF,TGTGCCAGCCCGCAGGCCCCCCTACATGAGCAGTTCTTC
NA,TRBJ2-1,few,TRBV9,CASSVGGAGYNEQFF,TGTGCCAGCAGCGTAGGGGGGGCGGGCTACAATGAGCAGTTCTTC
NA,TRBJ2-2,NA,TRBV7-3,CASSKRPATGELFF,TGTGCCAGCAGCAAACGCCCGGCCACCGGGGAGCTGTTTTTT
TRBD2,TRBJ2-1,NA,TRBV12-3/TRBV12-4,CASSATSGGHNEQFF,TGTGCCAGCAGCGCGACTAGCGGGGGCCACAATGAGCAGTTCTTC
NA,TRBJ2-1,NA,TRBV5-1,CASSLERVQGYDEQFF,TGCGCCAGCAGCTTGGAAAGGGTTCAGGGGTACGATGAGCAGTTCTTC